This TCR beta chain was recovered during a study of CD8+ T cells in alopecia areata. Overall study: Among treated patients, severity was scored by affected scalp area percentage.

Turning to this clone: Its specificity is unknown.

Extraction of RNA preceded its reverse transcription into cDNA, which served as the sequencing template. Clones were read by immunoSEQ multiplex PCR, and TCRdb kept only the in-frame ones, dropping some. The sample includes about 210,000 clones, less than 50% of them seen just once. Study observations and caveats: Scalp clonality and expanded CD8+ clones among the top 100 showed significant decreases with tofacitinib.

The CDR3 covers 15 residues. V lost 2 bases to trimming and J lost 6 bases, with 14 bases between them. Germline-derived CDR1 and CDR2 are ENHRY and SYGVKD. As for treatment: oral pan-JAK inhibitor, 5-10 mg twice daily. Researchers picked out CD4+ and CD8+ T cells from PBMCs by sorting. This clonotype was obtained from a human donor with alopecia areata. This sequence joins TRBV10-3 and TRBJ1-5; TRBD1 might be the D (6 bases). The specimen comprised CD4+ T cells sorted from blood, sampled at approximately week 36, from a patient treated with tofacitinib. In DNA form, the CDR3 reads TGTGCCATCAGTGAGGGGGGGACACTTCTTCAGCCCCAGCATTTT. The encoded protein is CAISEGGTLLQPQHF.